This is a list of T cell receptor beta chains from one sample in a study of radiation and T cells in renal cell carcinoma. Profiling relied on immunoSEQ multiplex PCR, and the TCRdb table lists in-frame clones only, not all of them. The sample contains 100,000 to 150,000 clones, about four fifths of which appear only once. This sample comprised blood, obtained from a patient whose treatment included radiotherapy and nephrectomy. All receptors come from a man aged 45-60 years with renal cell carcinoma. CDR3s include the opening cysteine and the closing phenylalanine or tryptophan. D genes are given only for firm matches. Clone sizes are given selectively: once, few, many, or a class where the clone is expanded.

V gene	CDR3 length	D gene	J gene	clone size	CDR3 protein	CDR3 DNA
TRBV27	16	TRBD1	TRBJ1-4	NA	CASSRGRGISNEKLFF	TGTGCCAGCAGTCGTGGCAGGGGGATATCTAATGAAAAACTGTTTTTT
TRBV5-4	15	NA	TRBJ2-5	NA	CASSSKDWIQETQYF	TGTGCCAGCAGCTCCAAGGACTGGATCCAAGAGACCCAGTACTTC
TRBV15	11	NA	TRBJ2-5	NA	CATSAGETQYF	TGTGCCACCAGCGCCGGTGAGACCCAGTACTTC
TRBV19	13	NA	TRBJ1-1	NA	CASSQGIYTEAFF	TGTGCCAGCTCACAAGGGATTTATACTGAAGCTTTCTTT
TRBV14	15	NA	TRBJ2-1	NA	CASSQDRTENNEQFF	TGTGCCAGCAGCCAAGATAGGACGGAAAACAATGAGCAGTTCTTC
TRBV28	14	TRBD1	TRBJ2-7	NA	CASTGQGDSYEQYF	TGTGCCAGCACCGGACAGGGGGACTCCTACGAGCAGTACTTC
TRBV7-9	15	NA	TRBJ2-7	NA	CASSPRTVGTYEQYF	TGTGCCAGCAGCCCCCGGACTGTGGGGACCTACGAGCAGTACTTC
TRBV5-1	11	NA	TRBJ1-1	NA	CASSGGAEAFF	TGCGCCAGCTCGGGTGGTGCTGAAGCTTTCTTT
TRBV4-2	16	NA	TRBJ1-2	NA	CASSQVVGGANYGYTF	TGTGCCAGCAGCCAAGTGGTTGGTGGAGCTAACTATGGCTACACCTTC
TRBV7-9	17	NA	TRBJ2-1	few	CASSPGGGRATDNEQFF	TGTGCCAGCAGCCCAGGGGGCGGGAGGGCCACGGACAATGAGCAGTTCTTC
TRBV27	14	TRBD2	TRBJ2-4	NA	CASRKWGRGSIQYF	TGTGCCAGCAGGAAGTGGGGTCGCGGGAGCATTCAGTACTTC
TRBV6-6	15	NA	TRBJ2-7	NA	CASSSGGRSSYEQYF	TGTGCCAGCAGCTCCGGTGGGAGGAGCTCCTACGAGCAGTACTTC
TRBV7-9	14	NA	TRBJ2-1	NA	CASSFGGLDNEQFF	TGTGCCAGCAGCTTCGGGGGGCTGGACAATGAGCAGTTCTTC
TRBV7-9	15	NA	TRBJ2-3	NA	CASSTSGTGTDTQYF	TGTGCCAGCAGCACCTCCGGAACTGGCACAGATACGCAGTATTTT
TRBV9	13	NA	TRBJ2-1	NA	CASSVSTSNEQFF	TGTGCCAGCAGCGTATCGACTAGTAATGAGCAGTTCTTC
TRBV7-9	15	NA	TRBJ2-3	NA	CASSRNRQLTDTQYF	TGTGCCAGCAGCCGAAATAGGCAACTCACAGATACGCAGTATTTT
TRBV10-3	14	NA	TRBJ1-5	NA	CAISVDDSNQPQHF	TGTGCCATCAGTGTGGACGATAGCAATCAGCCCCAGCATTTT
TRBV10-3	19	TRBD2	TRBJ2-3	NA	CAISETPPGLAGGTDTQYF	TGTGCCATCAGTGAGACCCCCCCGGGACTAGCGGGGGGCACAGATACGCAGTATTTT
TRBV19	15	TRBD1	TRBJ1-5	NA	CASSMRTGGSQPQHF	TGTGCCAGTAGTATGAGGACAGGGGGTAGTCAGCCCCAGCATTTT
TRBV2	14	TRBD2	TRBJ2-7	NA	CASSEGEGGYEQYF	TGTGCCAGCAGTGAAGGCGAGGGAGGGTACGAGCAGTACTTC
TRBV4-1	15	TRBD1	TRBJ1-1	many	CAVRGTGAVRTEAFF	TGCGCCGTAAGGGGGACAGGGGCAGTTCGAACTGAAGCTTTCTTT
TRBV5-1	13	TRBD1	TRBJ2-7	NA	CASSRDRGYEQYF	TGCGCCAGTTCCCGGGACAGGGGTTACGAGCAGTACTTC
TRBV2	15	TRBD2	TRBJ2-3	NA	CASKGLAASTDTQYF	TGTGCCAGCAAGGGACTAGCGGCTAGCACAGATACGCAGTATTTT
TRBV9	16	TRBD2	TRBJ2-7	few	CASSETLAGGPYEQYF	TGTGCCAGCAGCGAGACCTTAGCGGGGGGGCCCTACGAGCAGTACTTC
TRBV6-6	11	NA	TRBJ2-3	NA	CATGVGDTQYF	TGTGCCACCGGGGTGGGGGATACGCAGTATTTT
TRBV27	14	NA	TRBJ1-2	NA	CASSLSKTNYGYTF	TGTGCCAGCAGTTTATCCAAGACTAACTATGGCTACACCTTC
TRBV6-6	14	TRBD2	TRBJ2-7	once	CASSRLAGVDEQYF	TGTGCCAGCAGTAGACTAGCGGGAGTAGACGAGCAGTACTTC
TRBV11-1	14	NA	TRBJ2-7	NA	CASSSRLLRGEQYF	TGTGCCAGCAGCTCGAGACTGTTACGTGGCGAGCAGTACTTC
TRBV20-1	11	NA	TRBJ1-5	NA	CSARGAGPQHF	TGCAGTGCTAGAGGGGCTGGGCCCCAGCATTTT
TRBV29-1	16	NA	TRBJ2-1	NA	CSVGEIPSRSYNEQFF	TGCAGCGTGGGCGAGATTCCGTCGCGTTCCTACAATGAGCAGTTCTTC
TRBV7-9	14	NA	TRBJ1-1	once	CASSLGSGGTEAFF	TGTGCCAGCAGCTTAGGGAGTGGGGGGACTGAAGCTTTCTTT
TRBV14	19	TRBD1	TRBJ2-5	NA	CASSQDRRTGGAYQETQYF	TGTGCCAGCAGCCAAGATCGCCGGACAGGGGGCGCGTACCAAGAGACCCAGTACTTC
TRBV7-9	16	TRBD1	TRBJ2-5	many	CASSLGTGTVQETQYF	TGTGCCAGCAGCTTAGGGACAGGGACTGTACAAGAGACCCAGTACTTC
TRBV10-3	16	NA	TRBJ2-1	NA	CAISSGIARSYNEQFF	TGTGCCATCAGCTCCGGAATAGCGCGATCCTACAATGAGCAGTTCTTC
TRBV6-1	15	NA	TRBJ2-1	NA	CASRVSGYGYNEQFF	TGTGCCAGCAGGGTTAGCGGTTATGGGTACAATGAGCAGTTCTTC
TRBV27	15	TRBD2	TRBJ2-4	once	CASSRGLAGQNIQYF	TGTGCCAGCAGCCGCGGACTAGCGGGACAAAACATTCAGTACTTC
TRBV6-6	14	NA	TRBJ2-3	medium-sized	CASSTTLSTDTQYF	TGTGCCAGCAGTACAACTCTAAGCACAGATACGCAGTATTTT
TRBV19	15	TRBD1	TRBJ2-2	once	CASSMGTGVTGELFF	TGTGCCAGTAGTATGGGGACAGGGGTTACCGGGGAGCTGTTTTTT
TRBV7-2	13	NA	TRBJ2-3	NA	CASSLNEPDTQYF	TGTGCCAGCAGCTTAAACGAGCCAGATACGCAGTATTTT